The rows below give T cell receptor beta chains drawn from one sample of a study of shared clonotypes between healthy human individuals. Profiling relied on immunoSEQ multiplex PCR, and the TCRdb table lists in-frame clones only, not all of them. In the table there are about 2.2 million clones, about 93% of which are singletons. Sample: naive CD8+ T cells from PBMCs. These receptors were taken from a man aged 18 to 29 in good health. Some clones in this sample may be carry-over from other donors' samples. The conserved cysteine and the conserved F or W are not part of the CDR3 here. The order of the fields is J gene, V gene, CDR3 protein.

>TRBJ1-1|TRBV30
AWSENQRWTEAF
>TRBJ1-2|TRBV6-1
ASLVRGIEGGGYT
>TRBJ1-2|TRBV13
ASSFLLGGTGGYT
>TRBJ2-7|TRBV5-5
ASSLDTGYRTRYEQY
>TRBJ1-3|TRBV10-3
AISESQGQGALGNTIY
>TRBJ2-3|TRBV4-1
ASSQIRTLAGVTDTQY
>TRBJ2-1|TRBV28
ASIKGLAGTDEQF
>TRBJ1-3|TRBV10-3
AIRKQWAGSGNTIY
>TRBJ2-3|TRBV4-2
ASSQDRAGATDTQY
>TRBJ2-2|TRBV7-3
ASRSGLARTGELF
>TRBJ2-7|TRBV10-3
AISESWREPYEQY
>TRBJ2-3|TRBV11-3
ASSLDHVGDDTQY
>TRBJ2-1|TRBV5-6
ASSLFPDMEPNEQF
>TRBJ2-7|TRBV15
ATQLSRGPTYEQY
>TRBJ1-5|TRBV5-6
ASSLAGTGNQPQH
>TRBJ2-7|TRBV2
ASSRREYEQY
>TRBJ2-3|TRBV29-1
SGEGDSRTDTQY
>TRBJ2-7|TRBV7-9
ASTPPGNTYEQY
>TRBJ1-2|TRBV9
ASSADRISNYGYT
>TRBJ1-1|TRBV6-5
ASSFSQGRRNTEAF
>TRBJ2-7|TRBV6-1
ASRKTGLAAYEQY
>TRBJ1-2|TRBV7-9
ASSLGTGENT
>TRBJ2-3|TRBV27
ASSLYPSETSGSVGTDTQY
>TRBJ1-1|TRBV4-1
ASSQEGEANTEAF
>TRBJ2-3|TRBV6-1
ASSDPGQGTDNTQY
>TRBJ2-5|TRBV28
ASMESFQETQY
>TRBJ1-4|TRBV7-6
ASSLEVGEGEKLF
>TRBJ1-6|TRBV15
ATKAGTAGSPLH
>TRBJ1-2|TRBV27
ASSLLGSDGYT
>TRBJ1-5|TRBV9
ASSVGIGGNQPQH
>TRBJ1-5|TRBV7-2
ASSFTGLGQPQH
>TRBJ2-7|TRBV7-9
ASSFVTPAYEQY
>TRBJ2-1|TRBV4-2
ASSPQPAGGFYNEQF
>TRBJ1-2|TRBV5-5
ARILSYGYT
>TRBJ2-5|TRBV18
ASSPTRRQGEQETQY
>TRBJ2-7|TRBV6-4
ANRKGVAF
>TRBJ1-1|TRBV13
ASSLSIRGTGNTEAF
>TRBJ2-1|TRBV13
ASTLAGDRLDEQF
>TRBJ2-5|TRBV11-2
ASSLFSYRGPQETQY
>TRBJ2-1|TRBV6-5
ASSYEHTYNEQF
>TRBJ2-2|TRBV28
ASSWTGYTGELF
>TRBJ2-3|TRBV4-1
ASSQDRTSTDTQY
>TRBJ2-5|TRBV23-1
ASSLRGSPPRYQETQY
>TRBJ1-2|TRBV9
ASGEQNRYYGYT
>TRBJ2-7|TRBV27
ASRTGGPLNEQY
>TRBJ1-1|TRBV15
ATSREDRVNTEAF
>TRBJ2-1|TRBV5-6
ASSPGLAGVTEQF
>TRBJ2-2|TRBV9
ASSVMGLAATGELF
>TRBJ2-7|TRBV28
ASSLRRAVTSYEQY
>TRBJ2-5|TRBV7-9
ASSLGVGGAQETQY
>TRBJ2-7|TRBV5-6
ASSSGLAGTEQY
>TRBJ1-2|TRBV2
ASSEAGGNYGYT
>TRBJ1-5|TRBV27
ASSLGQGAGQPQH